Below are 26 T cell receptor beta chains sequenced from a single sample in a study of blood T cell repertoires in COVID-19. TCRdb keeps only in-frame clones here, not all; method: immunoSEQ multiplex PCR. The data contain about 53,000 clones, just over 85% of them singletons. Material for sequencing was peripheral blood. The source is a man older than 75 with acute or convalescent COVID-19.

The CDR3 is CASSMRGLGLLSNQPQHF. CDR3 bases: TGTGCCAGTAGTATGCGAGGATTGGGACTGCTTAGCAATCAGCCCCAGCATTTT. The chain joins TRBV19 to TRBJ1-5, with a possible D match to TRBD1 (5 bases). The CDR3 covers 18 residues. The V end lost 3 bases, the J end lost 0 bases, and 18 bases lay between the germline ends. CDR1 is LNHDA, CDR2 SQIVND, per germline (reference sequence).

In its sample, this clone was seen once. The J gene is TRBJ2-3, the V gene TRBV12-5; D ambiguous. This CDR3 spans 13 amino acids. Trimming cost V 2 bases and J 3 bases, with 6 bases left between them. Per germline, CDR1 LGHNT and CDR2 FRNRAP. CDR3 loop: CASGLMQTDTQYF. The CDR3 DNA reads TGTGCTAGTGGTTTGATGCAGACAGATACGCAGTATTTT.

This clone was observed a few times. V is TRBV6-2 or TRBV6-3 and J is TRBJ2-1, with TRBD2 identical over 12 bases. The germline gives CDR1 MNHEY, CDR2 SVGEGT. The CDR3 consists of 17 residues. The V segment lost 2 bases and the J segment 7 bases; nucleotides outside the gene matches: 9. Here the CDR3 reads CASSYATSGGRWNEQFF. As DNA, the CDR3 is TGTGCCAGCAGTTACGCGACTAGCGGGGGACGGTGGAATGAGCAGTTCTTC.

The V and J genes are TRBV2 and TRBJ2-1; 12 bases line up with TRBD2. J was trimmed by 12 bases and V by 1 base; bases with no gene match: 4. Per the germline V gene, CDR1 is SNHLY and CDR2 is FYNNEI. CDR3 length equals 14 residues. CDR3 DNA: TGTGCCAGCAGTGAAGACGCACTAGCGGGGGGGCAGTTCTTC. Amino acid sequence: CASSEDALAGGQFF.

The V and J genes are TRBV7-8 and TRBJ1-5, with a weak D call TRBD1 (6 bases). V lost 5 bases, J lost 2 bases, and 37 bases lay in between. The CDR3 totals 23 residues. CDR1 is SGHVS, CDR2 FQNEAQ, per germline. CDR3 DNA: TGTGCCAGCAGCCCAAGAGGGGACATCTGGGACGGACACCTCCGAGCACGCAATCAGCCCCAGCATTTT. Its translation is CASSPRGDIWDGHLRARNQPQHF.

The rearrangement joins TRBV21-1 to TRBJ2-3; the table's TRBD2 call for D was not verified on the DNA. TRBV21-1 is a documented pseudogene. This CDR3 is 17 amino acids long. The CDR3 region is CASSESPSGALIDTQYF. The DNA for the CDR3 is TGTGCCAGCAGCGAATCGCCTAGCGGGGCTCTTATAGATACGCAGTATTTT.

The V and J genes are TRBV20-1 and TRBJ2-7, with 10 bases matching TRBD1. CDR1 and CDR2 from the germline V gene are DFQATT and SNEGSKA (reference sequence). The junction had 6 bases not matched to a gene; V was cut back by 5 bases and J by 11 bases. CDR3 length equals 11 residues. This CDR3 is CSAGTGVPEYF. The CDR3 nucleotides read TGCAGTGCTGGGACAGGGGTACCGGAGTACTTC.

This rearrangement joins TRBV10-3 to TRBJ1-5; perhaps TRBD1 as D (5 bases). This CDR3 comprises 14 residues. Germline values: CDR1 ENHRY, CDR2 SYGVKD. Trimming shortened V by 11 bases and J by 3 bases, and 17 bases separated the two germline ends. The CDR3 sequence: CAAKGDSYNQPQHF. The CDR3 DNA is TGTGCCGCAAAAGGCGACAGCTACAATCAGCCCCAGCATTTT.

The chain employs TRBV25-1 and TRBJ1-2; D is perhaps TRBD1 (6 bases). The CDR3 covers 15 residues. Germline V gene sequence: CDR1 MGHDK, CDR2 SYGVNS. Between the trimmed V and J ends, which lost 1 base and 2 bases, there was a span of 11 bases. Here the CDR3 DNA reads TGTGCCAGCAGTGAATTAGGGGGTCTCAACTATGGCTACACCTTC. Translating it yields CASSELGGLNYGYTF.

Many counts were recorded for this clone. The chain has TRBV2 and TRBJ2-7, with D possibly matching TRBD1 (6 bases). CDR1 SNHLY and CDR2 FYNNEI come from the germline V gene. V shed 8 bases and J shed 1 base, with 12 bases lying between them. This CDR3 has 13 amino acids. CDR3 loop: CASVTGGSYEQYF. The CDR3 DNA reads as TGTGCCAGCGTGACAGGTGGTTCCTACGAGCAGTACTTC.

This chain joins TRBV4-3 and TRBJ1-4; TRBD1 matches at 9 bases. With V trimmed by 1 base and J by 6 bases, 6 bases remained unmatched. Germline CDR1 reads LGHNA; CDR2 reads YSLEER. This CDR3 spans 16 amino acids. The CDR3 protein is CASSQGGTGRDEKLFF. CDR3 DNA sequence: TGCGCCAGCAGCCAAGGGGGGACAGGGAGGGATGAAAAACTGTTTTTT.

This clone was recorded once. The genes are TRBV14 and TRBJ2-2; 8 bases are a match to TRBD1. Per the germline V gene, CDR1 is SGHDN and CDR2 is FVKESK. V gave up 3 bases and J gave up 0 bases; unmatched junction bases: 6. The CDR3 consists of 17 residues. CDR3 residues: CASSHFNRGTNTGELFF. The CDR3 DNA follows: TGTGCCAGCAGCCACTTTAACAGGGGGACGAACACCGGGGAGCTGTTTTTT.

The table lists this clone with a count of one. The rearrangement uses TRBV5-4 and TRBJ2-7; 7 positions agree with TRBD1. J was trimmed by 3 bases and V by 0 bases; bases with no gene match: 3. The length of the CDR3 is 14 residues. Per the germline V gene, CDR1 is SGHNT and CDR2 is YYREEE (reference sequence). Here the CDR3 reads CASSLGGGIYEQYF. CDR3 bases: TGTGCCAGCAGCTTGGGAGGGGGCATCTACGAGCAGTACTTC.

This sequence joins TRBV30 and TRBJ1-1; TRBD1 matches 9 bases. V was clipped by 5 bases and J by 11 bases; unmatched bases: 9. Germline loops: CDR1 GTSNPN, CDR2 SVGIG (reference sequence). The length of the CDR3 is 12 residues. Here the CDR3 DNA reads TGTGCCTGGGGTACAGGGGGCTCAAAGGCTTTCTTT. This sequence encodes CAWGTGGSKAFF.

The V and J genes are TRBV5-1 and TRBJ2-1, with D hard to call. The CDR3 runs to 14 residues. Germline CDR1 and CDR2: SGHRS and YFSETQ. Deletions cut 0 bases from V and 7 bases from J, with 11 bases between. The CDR3 nucleotides are TGCGCCAGCAGCTTGGACTACCCGAGGAATGAGCAGTTCTTC. Its protein is CASSLDYPRNEQFF.

This clone was seen once. This chain links TRBV4-1 with TRBJ2-1; 10 positions agree with TRBD2. CDR3 size: 16 residues. Germline V gene lookup returns CDR1 MGHRA and CDR2 YSYEKL. V was pared by 3 bases and J by 5 bases, with 7 bases of the junction left unmatched. DNA for the CDR3: TGCGCCAGCAGCCAGATACTAGCGGGGCTGAACAATGAGCAGTTCTTC. Its translation: CASSQILAGLNNEQFF.

The chain uses TRBV18 and TRBJ1-4; D might be TRBD1 (5 bases). Germline V gene lookup returns CDR1 KGHSH and CDR2 LQKENI. The CDR3 sequence is 15 residues long. V was pared by 1 base and J by 2 bases, with 8 bases between. The CDR3 here is CASSPRAGTNEKLFF. The DNA for the CDR3 is TGTGCCAGCTCACCACGGGCAGGGACTAATGAAAAACTGTTTTTT.

DNA for the CDR3: TGTGCCAGCAGCCCTAAAGACAGGGGCAGCAATCAGCCCCAGCATTTT. This gives the protein CASSPKDRGSNQPQHF. The rearrangement uses TRBV6-2 or TRBV6-3 and TRBJ1-5, with 8 nucleotides matching TRBD1. This CDR3 region has 16 residues. Germline loops: CDR1 MNHEY, CDR2 SVGEGT. The J segment lost 1 base and the V segment lost 6 bases, leaving 8 bases of the junction unmatched.

This chain connects TRBV5-4 to TRBJ2-5, with 7 bases aligning to TRBD2. This CDR3 contains 15 residues. Trimming cost V 1 base and J 5 bases; bases outside gene matches: 8. Germline V gene sequence: CDR1 SGHNT, CDR2 YYREEE (reference sequence). CDR3 coding DNA: TGTGCCAGCAGCTTGCCCAGCGGGGCTGGGGAGACCCAGTACTTC. Its protein is CASSLPSGAGETQYF. Looking up the rest from reference TRBV5-4 and TRBJ2-5 gives the full variable domain: ETGVTQSPTHLIKTRGQQVTLRCSSQSGHNTVSWYQQALGQGPQFIFQYYREEENGRGNFPPRFSGLQFPNYSSELNVNALELDDSALYLCASSLPSGAGETQYFGPGTRLLVL.

The chain carries TRBV3-1 (or the pseudogene TRBV3-2) and TRBJ2-1; 8 bases match TRBD1. Per the germline V gene, CDR1 is LGHDT and CDR2 is YNNKEL (reference sequence). V shed 4 bases, J shed 7 bases, and the junction held 9 bases outside the gene matches. The CDR3 has 15 residues. The DNA for the CDR3 is TGTGCCAGCAGCCTTTCCGGGACAGGACTAAATGAGCAGTTCTTC. It yields the protein CASSLSGTGLNEQFF.

This chain connects TRBV5-1 to TRBJ1-1, with D unclear. V was pared by 0 bases and J by 3 bases, with 6 bases between. Germline V gene lookup returns CDR1 SGHRS and CDR2 YFSETQ. This CDR3 comprises 13 residues. The CDR3 DNA sequence: TGCGCCAGCAGCTTGGAACAGCACACTGAAGCTTTCTTT. This translates into CASSLEQHTEAFF.

V usage is TRBV29-1 and J usage is TRBJ2-7; D is unresolved. Germline V gene lookup returns CDR1 SQVTM and CDR2 ANQGSEA. V was shortened by 5 bases and J by 2 bases, with 10 bases between the two germline ends. The length of the CDR3 is 12 residues. CDR3 sequence: CSVQYVAYEQYF. The CDR3 DNA reads TGCAGCGTTCAATATGTAGCCTACGAGCAGTACTTC.

The V call is TRBV7-2, the J call TRBJ2-1; TRBD2 matches 7 bases. This CDR3 is built from 16 residues. V lost 3 bases to trimming and J lost 10 bases; unmatched junction nucleotides: 15. Germline values: CDR1 SGHTA, CDR2 FQGNSA. This CDR3 reads CASSFSQLAPSPEQFF. CDR3 nucleotide sequence: TGTGCCAGCAGCTTTAGTCAACTAGCGCCCAGCCCAGAGCAGTTCTTC. Full variable domain (rest looked up from reference TRBV7-2 and TRBJ2-1): GAGVSQSPSNKVTEKGKDVELRCDPISGHTALYWYRQSLGQGLEFLIYFQGNSAPDKSGLPSDRFSAERTGGSVSTLTIQRTQQEDSAVYLCASSFSQLAPSPEQFFGPGTRLTVL.

This clone showed up just once. The chain carries TRBV21-1 and TRBJ1-2; the table's TRBD1 call for D was not verified on the DNA. TRBV21-1 has pseudogene status. This CDR3 spans 15 amino acids. The CDR3 loop is CASSPRTGTFYGYTF. In DNA form, the CDR3 reads TGTGCCAGCAGCCCGCGGACAGGGACCTTCTATGGCTACACCTTC.

The chain has TRBV9 and TRBJ2-2; 11 bases align to TRBD1. Germline-derived CDR1 and CDR2 are SGDLS and YYNGEE. V was clipped by 4 bases and J by 7 bases; unmatched bases: 18. There are 19 residues in the CDR3. The CDR3 DNA is TGTGCCAGCAGCTCCCGGGACAGGGGGGTAGCGGGGCTGATCGGGGAGCTGTTTTTT. This gives the protein CASSSRDRGVAGLIGELFF.

The chain employs TRBV5-1 and TRBJ1-5; 8 bases fit TRBD1. The V segment lost 3 bases and the J segment 3 bases; nucleotides outside the gene matches: 5. The V gene's germline CDR1 is SGHRS and CDR2 YFSETQ. The CDR3 sequence is 15 residues long. The CDR3 loop is CASSYGQGANQPQHF. CDR3 nucleotides: TGCGCCAGCAGCTATGGACAGGGCGCCAATCAGCCCCAGCATTTT. The full variable domain, completed using reference TRBV5-1 and TRBJ1-5, is KAGVTQTPRYLIKTRGQQVTLSCSPISGHRSVSWYQQTPGQGLQFLFEYFSETQRNKGNFPGRFSGRQFSNSRSEMNVSTLELGDSALYLCASSYGQGANQPQHFGDGTRLSIL.